Given below is one T cell receptor beta chain in context. No antigen is known for it. This record comes from a study of shared clonotypes between healthy human individuals. The split of CD4+ cells yielded CD45RA+ naive and CD45RA-negative memory subsets. The CDR3 covers 11 residues. Per germline, CDR1 SNHLY and CDR2 FYNNEI. Deep was the level used in running the assay. Profiling relied on immunoSEQ multiplex PCR, and the TCRdb table lists in-frame clones only, not all of them. The sample records roughly 2.6 million clones, roughly nine tenths being singletons. Overall study results and limits: Larger estimated richness was generally seen in naive subsets than in memory subsets. Large depth notwithstanding, sorted-subset sequencing proved incomplete by rarefaction.

Sequencing input: naive CD4+ T cells sorted from blood. The subset is: CD45RA+ positively selected. This TCR derives from a man aged 18-30 years in good health. The J gene is TRBJ2-5, the V gene TRBV2; D not certain. The J call may be incorrect, as the DNA end agrees better with TRBJ2-7. The CDR3 DNA sequence: TGTGCCAGCAGTGCGAGTTACGAGCAGTACTTC. It specifies CASSASYEQYF.